This TCR beta chain is drawn from a study of blood T cells in healthy people across ages. V lost 3 bases and J lost 11; bases outside the gene matches: 7. Germline values: CDR1 DFQATT, CDR2 SNEGSKA (reference sequence). This CDR3 contains 13 residues. Per individual sample, total RNA of at least 6 micrograms was extracted. For the second PCR, which ran for 7 to 11 cycles, a sample-barcoded 5' primer and a J-beta primer mix were used. Tagging of each cDNA molecule was performed by a template-switch adaptor with 12 random nucleotides. Sequencing yielded, for each sample, at least 3 million paired-end reads carrying CDR3. TCRdb reanalysed the 5' RACE reads using MiXCR and keeps one entry per CDR3 protein. The top ten clones hold approximately 15% of a sample with about 650,000 distinct CDR3 sequences, 32% of them seen once.

The sequence was collected from a woman older than 75 in good health. The specimen sequenced was blood. The chain combines TRBV20-1 with TRBJ2-5; 12 nucleotides match TRBD2. CDR3 region: CSARASGRERQYF. Written as DNA, the CDR3 is TGCAGTGCTAGGGCTAGCGGGAGGGAGCGGCAGTACTTC.